The rows below give T cell receptor beta chains drawn from one sample of a study of blood T cell repertoires in COVID-19. TCRdb's table, derived via immunoSEQ multiplex PCR, lists solely in-frame clones and lacks some. The repertoire holds approximately 230,000 clones, with approximately 80% as singletons. Source material: peripheral blood. The source is a man older than 75 with acute or convalescent COVID-19. Each CDR3 is given with its conserved first and last residue. A D gene is named only where the DNA matches it firmly. Some rows have no size entry. The others give once, few or many, or a class for an expanded clone.

clone size,D gene,CDR3 length,J gene,V gene,CDR3 protein,CDR3 DNA
.,TRBD1,15,TRBJ2-1,TRBV19,CASSIADRGSNEQFF,TGTGCCAGTAGTATAGCGGACAGGGGGTCCAATGAGCAGTTCTTC
.,.,16,TRBJ1-4,TRBV19,CASSTRGGRVGEKLFF,TGTGCCAGTAGTACCCGCGGGGGAAGGGTCGGAGAAAAACTGTTTTTT
.,.,16,TRBJ2-6,TRBV5-6,CASSLPPVSGANVLTF,TGTGCCAGCAGCCTGCCTCCGGTCTCTGGGGCCAACGTCCTGACTTTC
.,.,16,TRBJ2-6,TRBV15,CATHPREYSGANVLTF,TGTGCCACCCACCCCAGGGAATACTCTGGGGCCAACGTCCTGACTTTC
.,TRBD1,15,TRBJ2-7,TRBV7-9,CASSYGTGVGGEQYF,TGTGCCAGCAGCTATGGGACAGGGGTTGGCGGGGAGCAGTACTTC
.,TRBD2,14,TRBJ2-1,TRBV24-1,CATSDPSGPNEQFF,TGTGCCACCAGTGACCCTAGCGGACCCAATGAGCAGTTCTTC
once,.,14,TRBJ2-2,TRBV24-1,CATSDFQETGELFF,TGTGCCACCAGTGATTTTCAGGAAACCGGGGAGCTGTTTTTT
.,.,15,TRBJ1-1,TRBV24-1,CATSDSGRGNTEAFF,TGTGCCACCAGTGATTCTGGGAGGGGGAACACTGAAGCTTTCTTT
.,TRBD1,16,TRBJ1-6,TRBV7-8,CASSTTGATLNSPLHF,TGTGCCAGCAGCACAACAGGGGCCACCCTTAATTCACCCCTCCACTTT
.,.,17,TRBJ1-4,TRBV25-1,CASSAIAGLATNEKLFF,TGTGCCAGCAGTGCAATCGCAGGTCTGGCAACTAATGAAAAACTGTTTTTT
.,.,14,TRBJ2-7,TRBV28,CASSLGGTYYEQYF,TGTGCCAGCAGTTTAGGCGGCACCTACTACGAGCAGTACTTC
.,TRBD1,15,TRBJ1-1,TRBV19,CASSINHRGRTEAFF,TGTGCCAGTAGTATTAACCACAGGGGTAGGACTGAAGCTTTCTTT
.,.,13,TRBJ2-2,TRBV2,CASSEQGGGELFF,TGTGCCAGCAGTGAACAGGGAGGCGGGGAGCTGTTTTTT